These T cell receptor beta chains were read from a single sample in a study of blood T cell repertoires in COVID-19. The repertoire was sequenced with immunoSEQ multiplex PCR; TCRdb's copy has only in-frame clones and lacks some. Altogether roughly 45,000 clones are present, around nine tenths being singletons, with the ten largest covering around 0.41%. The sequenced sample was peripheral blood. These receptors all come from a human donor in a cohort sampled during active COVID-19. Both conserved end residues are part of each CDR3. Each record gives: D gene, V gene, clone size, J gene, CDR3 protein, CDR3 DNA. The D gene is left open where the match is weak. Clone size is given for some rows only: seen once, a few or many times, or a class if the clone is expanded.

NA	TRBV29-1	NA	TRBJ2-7	CSVLTFAEPYEQYF	TGCAGCGTTTTAACTTTTGCTGAACCTTACGAGCAGTACTTC
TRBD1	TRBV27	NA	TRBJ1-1	CASSSGKGQLNTEAFF	TGTGCCAGCAGCTCCGGGAAGGGACAGCTAAACACTGAAGCTTTCTTT
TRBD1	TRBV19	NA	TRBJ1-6	CASSIGGQGKNSPLHF	TGTGCCAGTAGTATAGGCGGACAGGGGAAGAATTCACCCCTCCACTTT
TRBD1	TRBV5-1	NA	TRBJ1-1	CASSPGSTGTVRPKAFF	TGCGCCAGCAGCCCAGGATCTACCGGGACAGTGCGTCCGAAAGCTTTCTTT
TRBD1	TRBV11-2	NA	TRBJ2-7	CASSGRDRPYEQYF	TGTGCCAGCAGCGGCCGGGACAGGCCCTACGAGCAGTACTTC
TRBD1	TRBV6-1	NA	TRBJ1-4	CASSDGQGDYEKLFF	TGTGCCAGCAGTGATGGACAGGGGGATTATGAAAAACTGTTTTTT
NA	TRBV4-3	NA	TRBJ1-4	CASSQGTAAGNEKLFF	TGCGCCAGCAGCCAAGGGACGGCTGCGGGTAATGAAAAACTGTTTTTT
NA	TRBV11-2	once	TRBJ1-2	CASSLARGGATF	TGTGCCAGCAGCTTAGCCAGGGGAGGGGCCACCTTC
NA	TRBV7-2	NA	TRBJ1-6	CASSLEARNSPLHF	TGTGCCAGCAGCTTAGAGGCGCGGAATTCACCCCTCCACTTT
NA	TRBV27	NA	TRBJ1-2	CATGTKGGYGYTF	TGTGCCACCGGGACAAAAGGCGGGTATGGCTACACCTTC